Shown below are 24 T cell receptor beta chains from a single sample sequenced in a study of control samples from healthy donors and cancer patients (dated by TCRdb to 2019 to 2021). To prepare the library, the immunoSEQ multiplex PCR assay was applied. The table was pulled from immuneACCESS by TCRdb, which kept in-frame rearrangements only. Such tables lose some clones; where checked, under half of the loss comes from unresolved V genes, and the rest has no known cause. The sample profile shows around 51,000 clones; around 80% of them were found once. The top ten hold 10% of the sample. Sequences were obtained from blood. Receptors originate from a man between 65 and 79 years old in good health.

The chain joins TRBV27 to TRBJ2-1, with D tentatively TRBD1 (6 bases). This CDR3 has 15 residues. Trimming cost V 5 bases and J 3 bases, with 14 bases left between them. Germline CDR1 and CDR2: MNHEY and SMNVEV (reference sequence). CDR3 residues: CASSIQGNLYNEQFF. As DNA, the CDR3 is TGTGCCAGCAGTATACAGGGAAACCTCTACAATGAGCAGTTCTTC.

The chain is built from TRBV9 and TRBJ2-1; D unclear. Germline CDR1 SGDLS, CDR2 YYNGEE. The V end lost 0 bases, the J end lost 0 bases, and 7 bases lay between the germline ends. This CDR3 contains 15 residues. Here the CDR3 reads CASSVGQNSYNEQFF. The DNA of the CDR3 is TGTGCCAGCAGCGTAGGTCAGAACTCCTACAATGAGCAGTTCTTC. Complete variable domain (other parts from reference TRBV9 and TRBJ2-1): DSGVTQTPKHLITATGQRVTLRCSPRSGDLSVYWYQQSLDQGLQFLIQYYNGEERAKGNILERFSAQQFPDLHSELNLSSLELGDSALYFCASSVGQNSYNEQFFGPGTRLTVL.

The chain is built from TRBV19 and TRBJ1-6, with D unclear. Per the germline V gene, CDR1 is LNHDA and CDR2 is SQIVND (reference sequence). The V end lost 5 bases, the J end lost 5 bases, and 13 bases lay between the germline ends. This CDR3 has 15 amino acids. The CDR3 protein is CASSLSYRDNSPLHF. The CDR3 nucleotides are TGTGCCAGTAGTCTCTCTTACAGAGATAATTCACCCCTCCACTTT.

This sequence joins TRBV7-2 and TRBJ1-4; TRBD1 agrees at 9 bases. The junction had 8 bases not matched to a gene; V was cut back by 5 bases and J by 7 bases. Per the germline V gene, CDR1 is SGHTA and CDR2 is FQGNSA. The CDR3 has 15 amino acids. This CDR3 is CASSIMGQGSEKLFF. CDR3 nucleotides: TGTGCCAGCAGCATTATGGGACAGGGAAGTGAAAAACTGTTTTTT. The whole variable domain, filled in from reference TRBV7-2 and TRBJ1-4, reads GAGVSQSPSNKVTEKGKDVELRCDPISGHTALYWYRQSLGQGLEFLIYFQGNSAPDKSGLPSDRFSAERTGGSVSTLTIQRTQQEDSAVYLCASSIMGQGSEKLFFGSGTQLSVL.

This chain links TRBV11-2 with TRBJ2-5; a possible D gene is TRBD1 (5 bases). The germline V and J ends were trimmed by 4 bases and 5 bases, with 8 bases remaining between them. The CDR3 totals 12 residues. In germline, CDR1 is SGHAT, CDR2 FQNNGV. In DNA form, the CDR3 reads TGTGCCAGCAGCTCAGGGTGGGAGACCCAGTACTTC. This sequence encodes CASSSGWETQYF.

This rearrangement joins TRBV7-9 to TRBJ2-2; tentative D call: TRBD2 (6 bases). The CDR3 is made up of 13 amino acids. Trimming left V 4 bases short and J 8 bases short, with 11 bases between. Germline loops: CDR1 SEHNR, CDR2 FQNEAQ (reference sequence). Here the CDR3 reads CASSSKRVGELFF. For the CDR3, the DNA is TGTGCCAGCAGCTCCAAGCGGGTTGGGGAGCTGTTTTTT.

The V gene is TRBV2, the J gene TRBJ1-3; 8 bases map to TRBD1. The CDR3 has 14 residues. The junction had 3 bases not matched to a gene; V was cut back by 6 bases and J by 2 bases. CDR1 and CDR2 (germline): SNHLY, FYNNEI. CDR3: CASRDRVAGNTIYF. CDR3 coding DNA: TGTGCCAGCAGGGACAGGGTTGCTGGAAACACCATATATTTT. Based on the CDR3 plus reference TRBV2 and TRBJ1-3, the full variable domain is EPEVTQTPSHQVTQMGQEVILRCVPISNHLYFYWYRQILGQKVEFLVSFYNNEISEKSEIFDDQFSVERPDGSNFTLKIRSTKLEDSAMYFCASRDRVAGNTIYFGEGSWLTVV.

This chain connects TRBV7-9 to TRBJ2-7; 7 bases align to TRBD2. Germline CDR1 SEHNR, CDR2 FQNEAQ (reference sequence). The CDR3 spans 14 residues. V was pared by 5 bases and J by 3 bases, with 7 bases of the junction left unmatched. The DNA of the CDR3 is TGTGCCAGCAGCCGGTCTAGCGGAAGCTACGAGCAGTACTTC. This sequence encodes CASSRSSGSYEQYF. Variable domain in full (rest from reference TRBV7-9 and TRBJ2-7): DTGVSQNPRHKITKRGQNVTFRCDPISEHNRLYWYRQTLGQGPEFLTYFQNEAQLEKSRLLSDRFSAERPKGSFSTLEIQRTEQGDSAMYLCASSRSSGSYEQYFGPGTRLTVT.

V is TRBV2 and J is TRBJ2-2; a weak D match, TRBD2 (5 bases). Germline V gene lookup returns CDR1 SNHLY and CDR2 FYNNEI. The CDR3 extends over 14 amino acids. V shed 5 bases and J shed 4 bases, with 11 bases lying between them. The chain's CDR3 is CASSRGIITGELFF. In DNA form, the CDR3 reads TGTGCCAGCAGTCGAGGGATTATCACCGGGGAGCTGTTTTTT.

The CDR3 region has the DNA TGCGCCAGCGGCATGGGGGGCACAGATACGCAGTATTTT. Its translation: CASGMGGTDTQYF. The chain is built from TRBV5-1 and TRBJ2-3; D possibly uses TRBD1 or TRBD2 (5 bases each). The length of the CDR3 is 13 residues. CDR1 and CDR2 from the germline V gene are SGHRS and YFSETQ. V was cut by 7 bases and J by 1 base, with 10 bases left in between.

V gene TRBV5-5 combines with J gene TRBJ1-6; maybe TRBD1 (5 bases). The CDR3 is made up of 15 amino acids. The V and J ends lost 2 bases and 9 bases respectively, with 15 bases between them. CDR1 and CDR2 from the germline V gene are SGHKS and YYEKEE (reference sequence). The CDR3 region is CASSFWTGGGSPLHF. DNA of the CDR3: TGTGCCAGCAGCTTTTGGACCGGGGGGGGTTCACCCCTCCACTTT.

The chain joins TRBV15 to TRBJ2-3; D unresolved. Trimming stripped 1 base from V and 5 bases from J, with 4 bases between. There are 12 residues in the CDR3. CDR1 is LNHNV and CDR2 is YYDKDF in the germline V gene (reference sequence). The CDR3 DNA is TGTGCCACCAGCAGAGGAGAAGATACGCAGTATTTT. This encodes CATSRGEDTQYF. The variable domain in full, with the rest retrieved from reference TRBV15 and TRBJ2-3, is DAMVIQNPRYQVTQFGKPVTLSCSQTLNHNVMYWYQQKSSQAPKLLFHYYDKDFNNEADTPDNFQSRRPNTSFCFLDIRSPGLGDTAMYLCATSRGEDTQYFGPGTRLTVL.

The chain carries TRBV28 and TRBJ2-7; TRBD1 agrees at 7 bases. Germline V gene sequence: CDR1 MDHEN, CDR2 SYDVKM. The V segment lost 3 bases and the J segment 5 bases; nucleotides outside the gene matches: 7. CDR3 length: 14 amino acids. Here the CDR3 reads CASSLGQGVNEQYF. In DNA, the CDR3 is TGTGCCAGCAGTTTGGGGCAGGGGGTGAACGAGCAGTACTTC.

The rearrangement joins TRBV4-2 to TRBJ2-1, with 8 nucleotides matching TRBD2. The CDR3 is 17 amino acids. J gave up 2 bases and V 1 base, and 7 bases lay outside the gene matches. Germline assignment: CDR1 LGHNA and CDR2 YNFKEQ. This chain's CDR3 is CASSQVGSGGTYNEQFF. The CDR3 nucleotides read TGTGCCAGCAGCCAAGTGGGGAGCGGGGGTACCTACAATGAGCAGTTCTTC.

The chain employs TRBV24-1 and TRBJ2-1; 8 bases are a match to TRBD1. Germline V CDR1 and CDR2: KGHDR, SFDVKD. This CDR3 contains 15 residues. V shed 0 bases and J 6 bases; nucleotides not matched to a gene: 3. CDR3 DNA: TGTGCCACCAGTGATTTGGGGACAGGTAGCAATGAGCAGTTCTTC. This gives the protein CATSDLGTGSNEQFF.

The chain uses TRBV11-2 and TRBJ1-1; TRBD1 might be the D (6 bases). CDR3 size: 15 residues. V was trimmed by 2 bases and J by 1 base, leaving 11 bases between them. Germline CDR1 reads SGHAT; CDR2 reads FQNNGV. The CDR3 here is CASSLKTGWNTEAFF. The CDR3 DNA reads as TGTGCCAGCAGCTTAAAAACAGGGTGGAACACTGAAGCTTTCTTT.

The CDR3 loop reads CASSPGLAGGVVTGELFF. Written as DNA, the CDR3 is TGTGCCAGCAGTCCAGGACTAGCGGGGGGGGTTGTCACCGGGGAGCTGTTTTTT. The chain is built from TRBV28 and TRBJ2-2; 15 bases map to TRBD2. The V segment lost 5 bases and the J segment 4 bases; nucleotides outside the gene matches: 8. The CDR3 runs to 18 residues. Germline-derived CDR1 and CDR2 are MDHEN and SYDVKM.

This chain uses TRBV7-9 with TRBJ2-7; D unresolved. The CDR3 is 14 amino acids. V was cut by 2 bases and J by 0 bases, with 8 bases left in between. Germline V CDR1 and CDR2: SEHNR, FQNEAQ (reference sequence). CDR3: CASSLSQISYEQYF. In DNA form, the CDR3 reads TGTGCCAGCAGCTTAAGCCAGATCTCCTACGAGCAGTACTTC.

This chain links TRBV6-5 with TRBJ1-2, with D possibly TRBD1 on 6 matching bases. The CDR3 is made up of 12 amino acids. Per the germline V gene, CDR1 is MNHEY and CDR2 is SVGAGI. In DNA form, the CDR3 reads TGTACCATGACAGGATCTAACTATGGCTACACCTTC. Amino acid sequence: CTMTGSNYGYTF.

The chain has TRBV10-3 and TRBJ2-5, with D maybe TRBD2 (6 bases). V was clipped by 4 bases and J by 1 base, with 10 bases between them. Germline CDR1 ENHRY, CDR2 SYGVKD. The CDR3 contains 14 residues. CDR3 sequence: CAISGGRPQETQYF. DNA of the CDR3: TGTGCCATCAGTGGAGGGAGGCCCCAAGAGACCCAGTACTTC.

The count of this clone is one. The J gene is TRBJ2-7, the V gene TRBV5-1; D is perhaps TRBD2 (5 bases). Germline V CDR1 and CDR2: SGHRS, YFSETQ. The CDR3 sequence is 14 residues long. V dropped 5 bases and J dropped 0 bases, with 12 bases sitting between them. The CDR3 loop reads CASRPTGSSYEQYF. CDR3 DNA: TGCGCCAGCAGACCAACGGGGAGCTCCTACGAGCAGTACTTC.

Regarding this clone: Sequence at one end of the junction differs from germline and may be a read error. J is TRBJ1-3 and V is TRBV5-6; D remains unclear. Germline V lookup: CDR1 SGHDT, CDR2 YYEEEE. CDR3 length: 11 amino acids. The CDR3 sequence is CASSFGKTIYF. CDR3 bases: TGTGCCAGCAGCTTCGGAAAAACCATATATTTT.

CDR3 protein: CASSLREVGEQFF. The CDR3, as DNA: TGTGCCAGCAGCCTTAGGGAGGTTGGTGAGCAGTTCTTC. The V and J genes are TRBV7-8 and TRBJ2-1; D may be TRBD2 (6 bases). Germline CDR1 SGHVS, CDR2 FQNEAQ. The V end was cut by 5 bases, the J end by 9 bases, with 14 bases between. The CDR3 has 13 residues.

The rearrangement uses TRBV6-5 and TRBJ2-5, with D possibly matching TRBD1 (5 bases). V was shortened by 6 bases and J by 5 bases, with 16 bases between the two germline ends. This CDR3 comprises 14 residues. The germline V gene encodes CDR1 MNHEY and CDR2 SVGAGI. The chain's CDR3 is CASSPGRPGETQYF. The CDR3, as DNA: TGTGCCAGCAGCCCAGGGCGACCCGGGGAGACCCAGTACTTC.